The 10 T cell receptor beta chains reported below all come from one sample, sequenced in a study of blood T cell repertoires in COVID-19. Generated by immunoSEQ multiplex PCR, the TCRdb table keeps only in-frame clones and is missing some. Seen here are approximately 150,000 clones, 80% to 90% observed once, and the top ten hold over 0.8%. The sequencing sample was made of peripheral blood. Every receptor here comes from a woman aged 45-59 years with acute or convalescent COVID-19.

The count of this clone is one. J is TRBJ1-4 and V is TRBV6-6, with a weak D call TRBD1 (5 bases). Trimming pared 2 bases from V and 8 bases from J, leaving 12 bases between. This CDR3 is 14 amino acids long. The V gene's germline CDR1 is MNHNY and CDR2 SVGAGI (reference sequence). CDR3 in amino acids: CASSYGGVREKLFF. CDR3 in DNA: TGTGCCAGCAGTTACGGGGGGGTGCGGGAAAAACTGTTTTTT.

This clone occurred a few times. The chain combines TRBV7-9 with TRBJ1-2; TRBD1 agrees at 7 bases. The CDR3 is made up of 15 amino acids. Germline V gene lookup returns CDR1 SEHNR and CDR2 FQNEAQ (reference sequence). The J segment lost 0 bases and the V segment lost 5 bases, leaving 6 bases of the junction unmatched. The CDR3 here is CASSPGDRANYGYTF. CDR3 coding DNA: TGTGCCAGCAGCCCGGGGGACAGAGCTAACTATGGCTACACCTTC.

The chain uses TRBV5-1 and TRBJ2-3; possibly TRBD2 for D (5 bases). This CDR3 spans 15 amino acids. CDR1 and CDR2 from the germline V gene are SGHRS and YFSETQ. Trimming took 1 base from V and 3 from J, leaving 12 bases between them. CDR3: CASSLKRGGTDTQYF. The CDR3 region has the DNA TGCGCCAGCAGCTTGAAGAGAGGAGGTACAGATACGCAGTATTTT.

The genes are TRBV19 and TRBJ2-7, with TRBD2 identical over 7 bases. This CDR3 spans 12 amino acids. V was pared by 7 bases and J by 7 bases, with 7 bases of the junction left unmatched. Germline values: CDR1 LNHDA, CDR2 SQIVND (reference sequence). CDR3 sequence (DNA): TGTGCCAGTAACGCGGGAGTAGATGAGCAGTACTTC. It is translated as CASNAGVDEQYF.

This clone occurred once. The rearrangement joins TRBV7-3 to TRBJ2-3, with 10 bases matching TRBD2. From germline, CDR1 is SGHTA and CDR2 FQGTGA. The CDR3 spans 17 residues. V trimming: 5 bases; J trimming: 5 bases; junction bases outside the gene matches: 13. CDR3 region: CASSPEASGRAGDTQYF. In nucleotides, the CDR3 is TGTGCCAGCAGCCCCGAAGCGAGCGGGAGGGCCGGAGATACGCAGTATTTT.

This chain uses TRBV11-2 with TRBJ1-2; possible D gene TRBD1, 5 bases. The CDR3 sequence is 15 residues long. CDR1 and CDR2 from the germline V gene are SGHAT and FQNNGV. The V end was cut by 5 bases, the J end by 7 bases, with 20 bases between. Written as DNA, the CDR3 is TGTGCCAGCAGCCCACGGTCACAGGTCCCAGGTGGCTACACCTTC. Its protein product is CASSPRSQVPGGYTF.

The chain uses TRBV18 and TRBJ2-5, with unresolved D. There are 14 residues in the CDR3. CDR1 is KGHSH and CDR2 is LQKENI in the germline V gene. Trimming removed 2 bases from V and 2 bases from J, with 9 bases in between. The chain's CDR3 is CASSPGRSQETQYF. CDR3 DNA: TGTGCCAGCTCACCAGGCAGGTCACAAGAGACCCAGTACTTC.

V is TRBV20-1 and J is TRBJ1-2; maybe TRBD1 (6 bases). V shed 3 bases and J shed 2 bases, with 16 bases lying between them. This CDR3 is 15 amino acids long. Germline lookup yields CDR1 DFQATT and CDR2 SNEGSKA (reference sequence). The CDR3 loop is CSASPGGPANYGYTF. CDR3 DNA: TGCAGTGCTAGTCCGGGGGGCCCAGCCAACTATGGCTACACCTTC.

This sequence joins TRBV7-3 and TRBJ2-1; TRBD1 agrees at 11 bases. Per the germline V gene, CDR1 is SGHTA and CDR2 is FQGTGA. With 4 bases clipped from V and 5 bases from J, the junction kept 4 bases outside the gene matches. There are 15 residues in the CDR3. CDR3 sequence reads: CASSSGQGAHNEQFF. CDR3 in DNA: TGTGCCAGCAGCTCCGGACAGGGGGCCCACAATGAGCAGTTCTTC.

The chain combines TRBV19 with TRBJ1-5; D gene uncertain. Trimming took 1 base from V and 4 from J, leaving 11 bases between them. This CDR3 has 15 residues. Germline CDR1 is LNHDA and CDR2 is SQIVND (reference sequence). CDR3 amino acids: CASSIVRGGNQPQHF. In DNA form, the CDR3 reads TGTGCCAGTAGTATAGTCCGAGGTGGTAATCAGCCCCAGCATTTT. The whole variable domain, remainder taken from reference TRBV19 and TRBJ1-5, is DGGITQSPKYLFRKEGQNVTLSCEQNLNHDAMYWYRQDPGQGLRLIYYSQIVNDFQKGDIAEGYSVSREKKESFPLTVTSAQKNPTAFYLCASSIVRGGNQPQHFGDGTRLSIL.